These 14 T cell receptor beta chains were all obtained from the same sample, sequenced in a study of blood T cells in healthy people across ages. A sample-barcoded 5' primer and a J-beta primer mix were used in a second PCR of roughly 7 to 11 cycles. TCRdb re-called the 5' RACE reads through MiXCR, storing one row per CDR3 protein. Of about 720,000 distinct CDR3 sequences in the sample, approximately 22% were seen once. Sequenced: blood. All receptors come from a man between 70 and 80 years old in good health.

This clonotype was counted between two and nine times. This chain links TRBV7-2 with TRBJ1-2, with no clear D. The V end lost 6 bases, the J end lost 10 bases, and 18 bases lay between the germline ends. CDR3 size: 13 residues. CDR1 and CDR2 (germline): SGHTA, FQGNSA. CDR3: CASSLELTMVYTF. For the CDR3, the DNA is TGTGCCAGCAGTCTGGAACTAACTATGGTCTACACCTTC.

The rearrangement links TRBV12-3 or TRBV12-4 to TRBJ2-4, with TRBD2 identical over 7 bases. J gave up 0 bases and V 5 bases, and 4 bases lay outside the gene matches. The CDR3 extends over 15 amino acids. DNA of the CDR3: TGTGCCAGCAGTGGAAGCGGGATAGCCAAAAACATTCAGTACTTC. Translating it yields CASSGSGIAKNIQYF.

This chain uses TRBV5-1 with TRBJ2-5, with a possible D match to TRBD1 (6 bases). The assigned J gene may be wrong: the sequence end matches TRBJ2-7 better. CDR3 length: 16 amino acids. Germline V gene sequence: CDR1 SGHRS, CDR2 YFSETQ. Written as DNA, the CDR3 is TGCGCCAGCAGTACAGGGCTTCATCCTGAAGTCTACGAGCAGTACTTC. Protein product: CASSTGLHPEVYEQYF.

The chain is built from TRBV24-1 and TRBJ1-2; D possibly corresponds to TRBD1 (6 bases). Trimming shortened V by 5 bases and J by 3 bases, and 9 bases separated the two germline ends. Germline CDR1 is KGHDR and CDR2 is SFDVKD. CDR3 length: 13 residues. The CDR3 nucleotides are TGTGCCACCAGTGCGGACAGAGACTATGGCTACACCTTC. It specifies CATSADRDYGYTF.

The CDR3 DNA is TGCGCCACCTCGGCGACTAGCGGGGGAACCGGGGAGCTGTTTTTT. Encoded protein: CATSATSGGTGELFF. This chain links TRBV5-1 with TRBJ2-2, with 12 bases matching TRBD2. The CDR3 spans 15 residues. CDR1 is SGHRS, CDR2 YFSETQ, per germline. The V segment lost 9 bases and the J segment 5 bases; nucleotides outside the gene matches: 8.

This clonotype appeared a few times. The J gene is TRBJ2-7, the V gene TRBV6-2 or TRBV6-3, with a weak D call TRBD2 (5 bases). Deletions cut 8 bases from V and 3 bases from J, with 14 bases between. The length of the CDR3 is 13 residues. In germline, CDR1 is MNHEY, CDR2 SVGEGT. The CDR3 region has the DNA TGTGCCAGCGGAACCCGTGCGGGCTACGAGCAGTACGTC. Its translation: CASGTRAGYEQYV.

The chain recombines TRBV10-3 with TRBJ1-5; the match to TRBD1 covers 10 bases. The CDR3 length is 15 residues. Germline CDR1 ENHRY, CDR2 SYGVKD. Germline trimming cut 2 bases from V and 7 bases from J; bases unmatched to any gene: 5. The CDR3 reads CAISERGGQGQPQHF. In DNA, the CDR3 is TGTGCCATCAGTGAGCGTGGGGGACAGGGGCAGCCCCAGCATTTT.

The rearrangement uses TRBV6-5 and TRBJ1-4; 8 bases align to TRBD1. Germline CDR1 reads MNHEY; CDR2 reads SVGAGI. V dropped 2 bases and J dropped 7; count of bases not matched to a gene: 6. This CDR3 has 15 amino acids. The CDR3: CASSYSQGAGEKLFF. In DNA, the CDR3 is TGTGCCAGCAGTTACAGTCAGGGGGCGGGTGAAAAACTGTTTTTT.

V and J are TRBV9 and TRBJ1-2; D perhaps matches TRBD1 (5 bases). This CDR3 is 15 amino acids long. The germline V and J ends were trimmed by 4 bases and 3 bases, with 16 bases remaining between them. CDR1 is SGDLS, CDR2 YYNGEE, per germline. The CDR3 sequence: CASSSRRDEDYGYTF. DNA of the CDR3: TGTGCCAGCAGCTCCCGCCGGGACGAGGACTATGGCTACACCTTC.

The chain is built from TRBV24-1 and TRBJ2-5; TRBD2 matches 7 bases. Germline CDR1 KGHDR, CDR2 SFDVKD. V shed 3 bases and J 4 bases; nucleotides not matched to a gene: 7. The CDR3 runs 15 residues. This CDR3 reads CATSDTAGLRETQYF. In nucleotides, the CDR3 is TGTGCCACCAGTGATACGGCGGGACTACGAGAGACCCAGTACTTC.

The J gene is TRBJ2-5, the V gene TRBV5-6; D not certain. The J call may be faulty, since TRBJ2-7 better matches the DNA end. Germline-derived CDR1 and CDR2 are SGHDT and YYEEEE. This CDR3 contains 14 residues. The CDR3 DNA reads TGTGCCAGCAGCTTCGTTGGACGGACCTACGAGCAGTACTTC. It encodes CASSFVGRTYEQYF.

This clonotype was observed a handful of times. The chain uses TRBV7-2 and TRBJ2-3, with a weak D call TRBD2 (6 bases). CDR1 is SGHTA, CDR2 FQGNSA, per germline. The V gene lost 1 base and the J gene lost 14 bases, with 13 bases spanning the gap. The CDR3 is 12 residues long. The CDR3 bases are TGTGCCAGCAGCTTAGGCTGGGACTGGTTGTATTTT. Residues: CASSLGWDWLYF. The entire variable domain, with the rest obtained from reference TRBV7-2 and TRBJ2-3, is as follows: GAGVSQSPSNKVTEKGKDVELRCDPISGHTALYWYRQSLGQGLEFLIYFQGNSAPDKSGLPSDRFSAERTGGSVSTLTIQRTQQEDSAVYLCASSLGWDWLYFGPGTRLTVL.

This clonotype has ten or more counts. An end of the junction does not agree with germline; a read error may underlie this. The V gene is TRBV12-3 or TRBV12-4, the J gene TRBJ1-1, with D unresolved. This CDR3 spans 13 amino acids. In DNA, the CDR3 is TGCGCCAGCAGCTTAAGCCAGAACACTGAAGCTTTCTTT. As protein: CASSLSQNTEAFF.

This chain uses TRBV29-1 with TRBJ2-3, with a tentative D call TRBD1 (5 bases). CDR1 SQVTM and CDR2 ANQGSEA come from the germline V gene. V was shortened by 4 bases and J by 0 bases, with 8 bases between the two germline ends. The CDR3 consists of 13 residues. DNA of the CDR3: TGCAGCGTTGGGACACTTAGCACAGATACGCAGTATTTT. Translating gives CSVGTLSTDTQYF.